The 25 T cell receptor beta chains presented below share a single source sample, sequenced in a study of shared clonotypes between healthy human individuals. Data came from immunoSEQ multiplex PCR; TCRdb stores just in-frame clones and leaves some out. The sample shows just over 2,000,000 clones, 85% to 95% of them seen only once. The sample comprised naive CD4+ T cells sorted from blood. Documented subset: CD45RA+ positively selected. These receptors were collected from a young man in good health.

The chain has TRBV28 and TRBJ1-1; D not certain. The germline CDR1 and CDR2 sequences are MDHEN and SYDVKM. Trimming pared 5 bases from V and 0 bases from J, leaving 10 bases between. The CDR3 consists of 14 residues. CDR3 DNA sequence: TGTGCCAGCAGTCCGCATAGCATGAACACTGAAGCTTTCTTT. Protein product: CASSPHSMNTEAFF.

V usage is TRBV10-1 and J usage is TRBJ2-7; TRBD2 aligns across 11 bases. Germline assignment: CDR1 WNHNN and CDR2 SYGVQD (reference sequence). V trimming: 3 bases; J trimming: 3 bases; junction bases outside the gene matches: 1. The CDR3 runs to 14 residues. CDR3 region: CASSEGTSGYEQYF. CDR3 in DNA: TGCGCCAGCAGTGAAGGGACTAGCGGCTACGAGCAGTACTTC.

The CDR3 region is CASSQDRAGHEQYF. CDR3 bases: TGCGCCAGCAGCCAGGACAGGGCCGGCCACGAGCAGTACTTC. The chain combines TRBV4-1 with TRBJ2-7; TRBD1 aligns across 8 bases. Germline assignment: CDR1 MGHRA and CDR2 YSYEKL. This CDR3 spans 14 amino acids. The V segment lost 3 bases and the J segment 5 bases; nucleotides outside the gene matches: 6.

This chain joins TRBV28 and TRBJ2-7, with 8 bases aligning to TRBD2. This CDR3 has 15 residues. Germline assignment: CDR1 MDHEN and CDR2 SYDVKM. The ends lost 5 bases at V and 0 bases at J; junction bases unmatched: 6. Written as DNA, the CDR3 is TGTGCCAGCAGTGCCGGGACTAGGGGCTCCTACGAGCAGTACTTC. Translation gives CASSAGTRGSYEQYF.

This chain connects TRBV7-2 to TRBJ1-1; tentative D call: TRBD1 (5 bases). The CDR3 consists of 13 residues. CDR1 SGHTA and CDR2 FQGNSA come from the germline V gene. The V end lost 5 bases, the J end lost 4 bases, and 11 bases lay between the germline ends. The CDR3 is CASSTGQPTEAFF. In nucleotides, the CDR3 is TGTGCCAGCAGCACAGGACAACCCACTGAAGCTTTCTTT.

In its sample, this clone was seen once. V is TRBV2 and J is TRBJ2-1; D perhaps matches TRBD2 (6 bases). From germline, CDR1 is SNHLY and CDR2 FYNNEI. V lost 3 bases to trimming and J lost 7 bases, with 13 bases between them. The length of the CDR3 is 14 residues. The CDR3 coding sequence is TGTGCCAGCAGTGAGACTAGTGTAACTAATGAGCAGTTCTTC. Its protein is CASSETSVTNEQFF.

The chain uses TRBV6-5 and TRBJ2-7, with D possibly called TRBD1 or TRBD2 (5 bases each). The CDR3 contains 15 residues. The ends were cut back, 0 bases at V and 2 bases at J, with 11 bases in the middle. The germline V gene has CDR1 MNHEY and CDR2 SVGAGI. In DNA form, the CDR3 reads TGTGCCAGCAGTTACTCGGCCTTGGGACCCTACGAGCAGTACTTC. It translates to CASSYSALGPYEQYF.

This sequence joins TRBV5-4 and TRBJ1-1; D uncertain. Germline V CDR1 and CDR2: SGHNT, YYREEE (reference sequence). This CDR3 spans 14 amino acids. Deletions cut 3 bases from V and 4 bases from J, with 13 bases between. CDR3 residues: CASSSSPAVTEAFF. CDR3 DNA: TGTGCCAGCAGCTCGAGCCCAGCGGTCACTGAAGCTTTCTTT.

This clone was seen only once. The chain employs TRBV29-1 and TRBJ2-7; TRBD1 or TRBD2 may be the D gene (5 bases each). CDR1 and CDR2 from the germline V gene are SQVTM and ANQGSEA. Trimming cost V 1 base and J 6 bases, with 13 bases left between them. The CDR3 extends over 13 amino acids. This chain's CDR3 is CSVEVVGEREQYF. CDR3 nucleotide sequence: TGCAGCGTTGAAGTTGTGGGGGAACGCGAGCAGTACTTC.

This sequence joins TRBV12-5 and TRBJ2-2; D might be TRBD2 (6 bases). V gave up 6 bases and J gave up 4 bases, with 15 bases separating them. The CDR3 covers 15 residues. The V gene's germline CDR1 is LGHNT and CDR2 FRNRAP. This CDR3 reads CASGPGESGTGELFF. The CDR3 region has the DNA TGTGCTAGTGGGCCGGGGGAGAGCGGCACCGGGGAGCTGTTTTTT.

V usage is TRBV6-5 and J usage is TRBJ2-7; 10 bases match TRBD2. V shed 10 bases and J 7 bases; nucleotides not matched to a gene: 13. Germline V gene lookup returns CDR1 MNHEY and CDR2 SVGAGI. The CDR3 is made up of 14 amino acids. The DNA of the CDR3 is TGTGCCACTTTGGGAGCGGGAGGGCCTGGAGAGCAGTACTTC. It yields the protein CATLGAGGPGEQYF.

This chain joins TRBV6-6 and TRBJ2-5; the match to TRBD2 covers 7 bases. With V trimmed by 10 bases and J by 5 bases, 7 bases remained unmatched. CDR3 length: 12 amino acids. The germline gives CDR1 MNHNY, CDR2 SVGAGI (reference sequence). The CDR3 reads CAIGTSAETQYF. DNA for the CDR3: TGTGCCATCGGCACTAGCGCCGAGACCCAGTACTTC.

V and J are TRBV6-4 and TRBJ2-7; 9 bases line up with TRBD2. The ends lost 3 bases at V and 8 bases at J; junction bases unmatched: 8. Germline CDR1 and CDR2: MRHNA and SNTAGT. There are 14 residues in the CDR3. Here the CDR3 DNA reads TGTGCCAGCAGTGAGGATAGCGGGGGTACGAAGCAGTACTTC. Translating gives CASSEDSGGTKQYF.

This clone is a singleton in its sample. The chain is built from TRBV7-9 and TRBJ1-4; D call uncertain. Germline values: CDR1 SEHNR, CDR2 FQNEAQ (reference sequence). The ends were cut back, 5 bases at V and 0 bases at J, with 13 bases in the middle. There are 16 residues in the CDR3. The chain's CDR3 is CASSPGHLTTNEKLFF. In nucleotides, the CDR3 is TGTGCCAGCAGCCCCGGCCATTTAACAACTAATGAAAAACTGTTTTTT. Full variable domain (rest looked up from reference TRBV7-9 and TRBJ1-4): DTGVSQNPRHKITKRGQNVTFRCDPISEHNRLYWYRQTLGQGPEFLTYFQNEAQLEKSRLLSDRFSAERPKGSFSTLEIQRTEQGDSAMYLCASSPGHLTTNEKLFFGSGTQLSVL.

This clone was recorded only once. The chain is built from TRBV2 and TRBJ1-1; TRBD1 is a possible D gene (6 bases). With 11 bases removed from V and 1 base from J, the gap between germline ends came to 14 bases. The CDR3 length is 13 residues. The V gene's germline CDR1 is SNHLY and CDR2 FYNNEI. The CDR3 DNA follows: TGTGCCGAAGGACAGTCTGGGAACACTGAAGCTTTCTTT. This translates into CAEGQSGNTEAFF.

The rearrangement uses TRBV11-2 and TRBJ2-7; D may be TRBD2 (6 bases). Trimming took off 5 bases at V and 1 base at J, with 12 bases between the two ends. CDR3 length equals 14 residues. Germline CDR1 is SGHAT and CDR2 is FQNNGV. CDR3 bases: TGTGCCAGCAGCCCCCGGGACTGGTCCTACGAGCAGTACTTC. It translates to CASSPRDWSYEQYF.

The chain combines TRBV19 with TRBJ1-2; no definite D call. In germline, CDR1 is LNHDA, CDR2 SQIVND (reference sequence). V dropped 11 bases and J dropped 4 bases, with 17 bases sitting between them. This CDR3 region has 13 residues. CDR3 coding DNA: TGTGCCTCTAGTGGGGTTCGAGGCTATGGCTACACCTTC. It codes for CASSGVRGYGYTF.

In regard to this clone: This sample also contains other DNA sequences that code for the same CDR3. V is TRBV7-9 and J is TRBJ2-7; D not certain. Looked up from germline, CDR1 is SEHNR and CDR2 is FQNEAQ (reference sequence). This CDR3 has 12 amino acids. Trimming took off 2 bases at V and 6 bases at J, with 8 bases between the two ends. CDR3 DNA sequence: TGTGCCAGCAGCTTATCGGCCCCCGAGCAGTACTTC. Its translation is CASSLSAPEQYF.

To note about this clone: Other DNA sequences in this sample translate to the same CDR3. The chain combines TRBV10-3 with TRBJ2-5; 11 nucleotides agree with TRBD2. J lost 5 bases, V lost 0 bases, and 2 bases had no gene match. The CDR3 covers 15 residues. CDR1 and CDR2 from the germline V gene are ENHRY and SYGVKD. The CDR3 here is CAISESLAGGETQYF. CDR3 bases: TGTGCCATCAGTGAGTCATTAGCGGGAGGGGAGACCCAGTACTTC.

This rearrangement joins TRBV9 to TRBJ2-4, with D maybe TRBD2 (6 bases). Germline V gene sequence: CDR1 SGDLS, CDR2 YYNGEE. The length of the CDR3 is 15 residues. V was pared by 5 bases and J by 3 bases, with 15 bases between. CDR3 sequence (DNA): TGTGCCAGCAGTTCTGCGGGATCTGGCAAAAACATTCAGTACTTC. Translation gives CASSSAGSGKNIQYF. The whole variable domain, filled in from reference TRBV9 and TRBJ2-4, reads DSGVTQTPKHLITATGQRVTLRCSPRSGDLSVYWYQQSLDQGLQFLIQYYNGEERAKGNILERFSAQQFPDLHSELNLSSLELGDSALYFCASSSAGSGKNIQYFGAGTRLSVL.

This clone has just one count. V and J are TRBV2 and TRBJ2-4; 8 bases align to TRBD1. Trimming at V came to 4 bases and at J to 0 bases, leaving 2 bases not matched to a gene. CDR1 is SNHLY and CDR2 is FYNNEI in the germline V gene. This CDR3 comprises 15 residues. Here the CDR3 DNA reads TGTGCCAGCAGTGGAGGACAGGGAGCCAAAAACATTCAGTACTTC. Amino acid sequence: CASSGGQGAKNIQYF.

CDR3 residues: CASSVDPGLAGGTEQFF. The CDR3 DNA follows: TGTGCCAGCAGCGTAGATCCGGGACTAGCGGGAGGTACTGAGCAGTTCTTC. The genes are TRBV9 and TRBJ2-1, with TRBD2 matching over 15 bases. Germline V lookup: CDR1 SGDLS, CDR2 YYNGEE. V was clipped by 0 bases and J by 9 bases; unmatched bases: 7. The CDR3 runs 17 residues.

This clone appeared a single time. The CDR3 loop is CASSLGLAGEQYF. CDR3 in DNA: TGTGCCAGCAGCTTGGGACTAGCGGGCGAGCAGTACTTC. The chain uses TRBV11-3 and TRBJ2-7, with 12 bases aligning to TRBD2. With V trimmed by 3 bases and J by 6 bases, 0 bases remained unmatched. CDR1 and CDR2 from the germline V gene are SGHNT and YENEEA. The CDR3 is made up of 13 amino acids.

CDR3 coding DNA: TGCGCCAGCAGCAGAGACTTGGGATTAGGCAGCGCTGAAGCTTTCTTT. Its protein is CASSRDLGLGSAEAFF. This chain links TRBV4-1 with TRBJ1-1, with D uncertain. Germline CDR1 MGHRA, CDR2 YSYEKL. The CDR3 loop spans 16 amino acids. The V end lost 5 bases, the J end lost 6 bases, and 22 bases lay between the germline ends.

This clone was observed a single time. This chain links TRBV18 with TRBJ2-3, with D maybe TRBD2 (5 bases). This CDR3 spans 16 amino acids. Germline V lookup: CDR1 KGHSH, CDR2 LQKENI. The V end was cut by 2 bases, the J end by 0 bases, with 12 bases between. CDR3 DNA sequence: TGTGCCAGCTCACCAGGGAGCGTCTCTAGCACAGATACGCAGTATTTT. This translates into CASSPGSVSSTDTQYF.